One sample yielded the 10 T cell receptor beta chains listed below, sequenced in a study of blood T cell repertoires in COVID-19. Repertoires were generated with immunoSEQ multiplex PCR, while TCRdb's copy carries only in-frame clones and drops some. The table shows roughly 230,000 clones, with 65% to 90% occurring only once. What was sequenced was peripheral blood. These TCRs come from a woman aged 45-65 years with acute or convalescent COVID-19.

V and J are TRBV7-9 and TRBJ1-4, with 9 bases aligning to TRBD1. Germline loops: CDR1 SEHNR, CDR2 FQNEAQ (reference sequence). The CDR3 has 17 residues. After removal of 5 bases from V and 3 bases from J, the junction contained 10 bases not matched to a gene. CDR3 sequence (DNA): TGTGCCAGCAGCCTCCTGGGACAGGGAGGGTCTAATGAAAAACTGTTTTTT. It yields the protein CASSLLGQGGSNEKLFF.

In this sample, this clone turned up a few times. The rearrangement joins TRBV28 to TRBJ1-4, with TRBD1 identical over 9 bases. Trimming took 5 bases from V and 3 from J; bases not matched to a gene: 10. Germline lookup yields CDR1 MDHEN and CDR2 SYDVKM. The CDR3 covers 17 residues. The CDR3 nucleotides are TGTGCCAGCAGTACCGGGACAGGGTCTCTTTCTAATGAAAAACTGTTTTTT. Translation: CASSTGTGSLSNEKLFF.

The chain links TRBV2 to TRBJ1-1; a weak D match, TRBD1 (6 bases). Germline V CDR1 and CDR2: SNHLY, FYNNEI. CDR3 size: 13 residues. With 10 bases removed from V and 2 bases from J, the gap between germline ends came to 14 bases. In nucleotides, the CDR3 is TGTGCCACTACTGACAGGTTAAACACTGAAGCTTTCTTT. Translation: CATTDRLNTEAFF.

The J gene is TRBJ1-4, the V gene TRBV7-8, with D unclear. The CDR3 runs 16 residues. In germline, CDR1 is SGHVS, CDR2 FQNEAQ. V was clipped by 1 base and J by 2 bases, with 11 bases between them. CDR3 DNA sequence: TGTGCCAGCAGCTTAGATCGCGGTGCGACTAATGAAAAACTGTTTTTT. This sequence encodes CASSLDRGATNEKLFF.

V is TRBV30 and J is TRBJ1-6; D perhaps matches TRBD1 (5 bases). With 1 base removed from V and 4 bases from J, the gap between germline ends came to 11 bases. Germline assignment: CDR1 GTSNPN and CDR2 SVGIG (reference sequence). The CDR3 is 15 residues long. The CDR3 nucleotides are TGTGCCTGGAGTGCCGAGACAGCATATAATTCACCCCTCCACTTT. It yields the protein CAWSAETAYNSPLHF.

The V gene is TRBV7-8, the J gene TRBJ2-7, with D perhaps TRBD1 (7 bases). V dropped 4 bases and J dropped 7 bases, with 20 bases sitting between them. This CDR3 has 15 amino acids. CDR1 is SGHVS, CDR2 FQNEAQ, per germline. CDR3 protein: CASSSGQVLAREQYF. Here the CDR3 DNA reads TGTGCCAGCAGCTCCGGACAGGTGCTAGCGCGAGAGCAGTACTTC.

The chain combines TRBV6-5 with TRBJ1-1, with 8 bases aligning to TRBD1. Losses at the gene ends were 4 bases for V and 0 bases for J; bases not matched to a gene: 4. The CDR3 length is 15 residues. Per germline, CDR1 MNHEY and CDR2 SVGAGI. The CDR3 protein is CASSSDRVMNTEAFF. The CDR3 region has the DNA TGTGCCAGCAGTTCGGACAGGGTCATGAACACTGAAGCTTTCTTT.

The genes are TRBV18 and TRBJ1-3; no firm D call. The CDR3 sequence is 16 residues long. Germline CDR1 reads KGHSH; CDR2 reads LQKENI. Trimming took off 3 bases at V and 0 bases at J, with 12 bases between the two ends. In DNA, the CDR3 is TGTGCCAGCTCACCGAGGTCCCCCCGCTCTGGAAACACCATATATTTT. Its protein is CASSPRSPRSGNTIYF. Full variable domain (outside the CDR3, taken from reference TRBV18 and TRBJ1-3): NAGVMQNPRHLVRRRGQEARLRCSPMKGHSHVYWYRQLPEEGLKFMVYLQKENIIDESGMPKERFSAEFPKEGPSILRIQQVVRGDSAAYFCASSPRSPRSGNTIYFGEGSWLTVV.

V is TRBV6-5 and J is TRBJ2-3; D not resolved. The CDR3 spans 14 residues. V lost 2 bases to trimming and J lost 0 bases, with 6 bases between them. Per the germline V gene, CDR1 is MNHEY and CDR2 is SVGAGI. The CDR3 coding sequence is TGTGCCAGCAGTTACATCGGTAGCACAGATACGCAGTATTTT. Translated: CASSYIGSTDTQYF.

The chain couples TRBV28 to TRBJ2-3, with D tentatively TRBD1 (5 bases). V gave up 4 bases and J gave up 4 bases, with 12 bases separating them. This CDR3 has 14 amino acids. In germline, CDR1 is MDHEN, CDR2 SYDVKM. In DNA, the CDR3 is TGTGCCAGCAGTTGGACCCAGGGCGCAGATACGCAGTATTTT. Protein sequence: CASSWTQGADTQYF.